The clone carrying this T cell receptor (beta chain) was detected only a few times. Sequencing was performed with immunoSEQ multiplex PCR; in TCRdb, only in-frame clones are kept and a portion is missing. The sample lists tens of thousands of clones; about 93% were seen once. This CDR3 comprises 14 residues. Between the trimmed V and J ends, which lost 2 bases and 4 bases, there was a span of 11 bases. Germline CDR1 is MGHDK and CDR2 is SYGVNS. This record comes from a study of OX40 agonist ivuxolimab in advanced cancers. V usage is TRBV25-1 and J usage is TRBJ1-1; D gene ambiguous. Sequencing used CD4+ or CD8+ T cells sorted from blood, obtained in a trial of the OX40 agonist ivuxolimab. The clonotype was recovered from an adult with an advanced solid tumor such as melanoma, head and neck, liver or kidney cancer. CDR3 sequence: CASSEEGSSTEAFF. The CDR3 DNA is TGTGCCAGCAGTGAAGAGGGATCGAGCACTGAAGCTTTCTTT. Complete variable domain (other parts from reference TRBV25-1 and TRBJ1-1): EADIYQTPRYLVIGTGKKITLECSQTMGHDKMYWYQQDPGMELHLIHYSYGVNSTEKGDLSSESTVSRIRTEHFPLTLESARPSHTSQYLCASSEEGSSTEAFFGQGTRLTVV.